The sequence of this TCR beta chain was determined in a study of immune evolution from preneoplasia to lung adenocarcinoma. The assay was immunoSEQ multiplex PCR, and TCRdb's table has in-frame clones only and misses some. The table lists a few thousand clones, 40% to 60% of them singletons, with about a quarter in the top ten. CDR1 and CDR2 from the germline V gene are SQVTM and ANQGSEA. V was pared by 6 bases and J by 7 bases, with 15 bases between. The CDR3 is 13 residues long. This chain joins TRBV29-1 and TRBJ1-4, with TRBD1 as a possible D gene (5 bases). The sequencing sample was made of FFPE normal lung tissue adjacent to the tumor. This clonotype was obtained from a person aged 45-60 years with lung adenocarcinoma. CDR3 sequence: CSVGTSRSEKLFF. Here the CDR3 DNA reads TGCAGCGTCGGGACCTCTAGGAGTGAAAAACTGTTTTTT.